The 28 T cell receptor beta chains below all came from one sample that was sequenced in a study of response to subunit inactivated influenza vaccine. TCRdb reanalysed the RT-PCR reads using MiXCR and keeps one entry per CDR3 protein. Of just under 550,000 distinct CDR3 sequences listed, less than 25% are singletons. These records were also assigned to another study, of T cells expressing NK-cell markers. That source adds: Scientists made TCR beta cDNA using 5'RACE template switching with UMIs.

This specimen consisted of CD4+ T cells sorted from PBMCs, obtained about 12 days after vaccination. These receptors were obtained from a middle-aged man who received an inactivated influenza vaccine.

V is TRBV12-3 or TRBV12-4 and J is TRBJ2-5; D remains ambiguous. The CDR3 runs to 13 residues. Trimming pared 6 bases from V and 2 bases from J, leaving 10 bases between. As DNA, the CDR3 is TGTGCCAGCAGACTCTCCGGACAAGAGACCCAGTACTTC. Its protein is CASRLSGQETQYF.

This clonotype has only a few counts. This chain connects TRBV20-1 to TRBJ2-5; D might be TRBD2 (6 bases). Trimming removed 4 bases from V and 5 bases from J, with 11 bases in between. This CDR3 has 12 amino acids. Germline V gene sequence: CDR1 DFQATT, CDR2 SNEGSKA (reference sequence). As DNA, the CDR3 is TGCAGTGCTAAACTAGCTTCCGAGACCCAGTACTTC. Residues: CSAKLASETQYF.

CDR3 protein: CSVGIPTGELFF. The CDR3 bases are TGCAGCGTCGGGATCCCCACCGGGGAGCTGTTTTTT. This chain links TRBV29-1 with TRBJ2-2, with D possibly matching TRBD2 (5 bases). The V gene lost 6 bases and the J gene lost 4 bases, with 9 bases spanning the gap. CDR1 is SQVTM and CDR2 is ANQGSEA in the germline V gene. This CDR3 has 12 residues.

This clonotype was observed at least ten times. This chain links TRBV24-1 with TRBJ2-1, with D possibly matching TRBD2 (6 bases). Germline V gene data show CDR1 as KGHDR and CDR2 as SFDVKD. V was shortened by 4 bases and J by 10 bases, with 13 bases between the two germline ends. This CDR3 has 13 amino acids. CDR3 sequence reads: CATSEGTRAEQFF. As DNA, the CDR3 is TGTGCCACCAGTGAGGGGACTCGCGCGGAGCAGTTCTTC.

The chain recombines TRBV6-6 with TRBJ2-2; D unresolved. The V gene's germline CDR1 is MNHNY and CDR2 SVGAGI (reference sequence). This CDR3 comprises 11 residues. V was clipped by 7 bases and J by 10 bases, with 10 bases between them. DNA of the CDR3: TGTGCCAGCAATCATGGGTCGGAGCTGTTTTTT. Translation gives CASNHGSELFF.

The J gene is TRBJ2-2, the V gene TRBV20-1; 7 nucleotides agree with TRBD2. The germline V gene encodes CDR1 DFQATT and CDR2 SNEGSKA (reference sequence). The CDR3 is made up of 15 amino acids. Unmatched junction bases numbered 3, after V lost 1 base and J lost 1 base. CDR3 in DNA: TGCAGTGCTAGAGGCGGGAGTAGGAACACCGGGGAGCTGTTTTTT. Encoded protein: CSARGGSRNTGELFF.

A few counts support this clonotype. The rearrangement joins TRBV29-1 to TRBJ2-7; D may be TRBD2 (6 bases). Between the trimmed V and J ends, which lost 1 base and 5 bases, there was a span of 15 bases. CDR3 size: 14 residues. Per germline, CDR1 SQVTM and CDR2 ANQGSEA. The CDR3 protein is CSVEGWGEFHEQYF. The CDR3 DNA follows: TGCAGCGTTGAAGGCTGGGGGGAATTTCACGAGCAGTACTTC.

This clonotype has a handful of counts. CDR3: CASSQDLSDRRAGELFF. The CDR3 region has the DNA TGCGCCAGCAGCCAAGATCTCAGCGACCGACGGGCCGGGGAGCTGTTTTTT. V and J are TRBV4-3 and TRBJ2-2, with D hard to call. Trimming took off 0 bases at V and 6 bases at J, with 17 bases between the two ends. CDR3 size: 17 residues. CDR1 is LGHNA, CDR2 YSLEER, per germline.

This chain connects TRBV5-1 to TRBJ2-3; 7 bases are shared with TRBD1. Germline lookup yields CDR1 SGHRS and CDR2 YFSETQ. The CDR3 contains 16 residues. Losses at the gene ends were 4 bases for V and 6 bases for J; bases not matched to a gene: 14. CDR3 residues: CASSGTTGIRVDTQYF. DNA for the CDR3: TGCGCCAGCAGCGGGACGACAGGGATACGGGTCGATACGCAGTATTTT. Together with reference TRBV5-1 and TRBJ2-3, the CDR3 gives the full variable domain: KAGVTQTPRYLIKTRGQQVTLSCSPISGHRSVSWYQQTPGQGLQFLFEYFSETQRNKGNFPGRFSGRQFSNSRSEMNVSTLELGDSALYLCASSGTTGIRVDTQYFGPGTRLTVL.

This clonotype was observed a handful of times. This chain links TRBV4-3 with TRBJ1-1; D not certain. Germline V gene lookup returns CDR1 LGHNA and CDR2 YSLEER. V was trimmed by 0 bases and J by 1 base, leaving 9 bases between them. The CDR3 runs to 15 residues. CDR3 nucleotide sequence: TGCGCCAGCAGCCAAGATCTATGGGGGAACACTGAAGCTTTCTTT. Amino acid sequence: CASSQDLWGNTEAFF.

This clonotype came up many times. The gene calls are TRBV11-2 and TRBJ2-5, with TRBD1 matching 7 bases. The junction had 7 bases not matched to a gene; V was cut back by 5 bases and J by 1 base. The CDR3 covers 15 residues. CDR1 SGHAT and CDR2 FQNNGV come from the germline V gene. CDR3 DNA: TGTGCCAGCAGCCTAAGACAGGGCGGCCAAGAGACCCAGTACTTC. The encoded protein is CASSLRQGGQETQYF.

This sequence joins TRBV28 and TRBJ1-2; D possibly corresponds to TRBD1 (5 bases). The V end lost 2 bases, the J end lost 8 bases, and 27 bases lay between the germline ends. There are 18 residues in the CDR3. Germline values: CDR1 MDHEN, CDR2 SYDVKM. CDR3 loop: CASSLGSWGRGARIGYTF. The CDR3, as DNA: TGTGCCAGCAGTTTAGGCAGTTGGGGACGCGGGGCCAGAATAGGCTACACCTTC.

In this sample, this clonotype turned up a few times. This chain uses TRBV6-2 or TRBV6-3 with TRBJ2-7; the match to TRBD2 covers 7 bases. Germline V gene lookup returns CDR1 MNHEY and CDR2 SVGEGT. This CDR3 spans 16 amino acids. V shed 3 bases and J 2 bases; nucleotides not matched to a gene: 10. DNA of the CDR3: TGTGCCAGCAGTTATGGTAGCGGGTCCACCCCCTACGAGCAGTACTTC. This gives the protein CASSYGSGSTPYEQYF.

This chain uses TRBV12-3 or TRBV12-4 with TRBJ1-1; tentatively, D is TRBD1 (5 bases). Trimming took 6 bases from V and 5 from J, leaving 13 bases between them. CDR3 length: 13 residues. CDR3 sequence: CASSSLGATEAFF. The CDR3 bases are TGTGCCAGCAGCTCCCTAGGGGCAACTGAAGCTTTCTTT.

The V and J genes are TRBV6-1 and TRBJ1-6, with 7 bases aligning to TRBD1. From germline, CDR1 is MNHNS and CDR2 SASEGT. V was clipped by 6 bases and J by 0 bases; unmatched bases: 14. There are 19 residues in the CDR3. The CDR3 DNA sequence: TGTGCCAGCAGACGCACCTATGACAGGGTTCCCTCCTATAATTCACCCCTCCACTTT. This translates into CASRRTYDRVPSYNSPLHF.

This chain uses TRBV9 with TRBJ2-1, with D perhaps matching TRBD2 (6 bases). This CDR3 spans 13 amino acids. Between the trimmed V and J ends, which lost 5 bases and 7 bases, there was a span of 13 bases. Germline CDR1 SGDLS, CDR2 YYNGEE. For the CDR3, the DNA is TGTGCCAGCAGTGGAGGGAGATTGAATGAGCAGTTCTTC. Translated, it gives CASSGGRLNEQFF.

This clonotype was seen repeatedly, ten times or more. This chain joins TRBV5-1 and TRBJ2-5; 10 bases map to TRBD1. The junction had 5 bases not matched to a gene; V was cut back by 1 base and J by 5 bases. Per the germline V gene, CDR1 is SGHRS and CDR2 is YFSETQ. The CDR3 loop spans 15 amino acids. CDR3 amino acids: CASSLRTGGSETQYF. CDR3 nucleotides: TGCGCCAGCAGCTTGCGGACAGGGGGTTCTGAGACCCAGTACTTC. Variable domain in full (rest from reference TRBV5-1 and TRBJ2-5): KAGVTQTPRYLIKTRGQQVTLSCSPISGHRSVSWYQQTPGQGLQFLFEYFSETQRNKGNFPGRFSGRQFSNSRSEMNVSTLELGDSALYLCASSLRTGGSETQYFGPGTRLLVL.

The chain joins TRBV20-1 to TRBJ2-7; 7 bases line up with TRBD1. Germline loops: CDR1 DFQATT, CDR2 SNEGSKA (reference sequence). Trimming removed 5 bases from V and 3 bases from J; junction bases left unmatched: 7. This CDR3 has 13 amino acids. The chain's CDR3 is CSARGTVHYEQYF. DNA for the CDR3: TGCAGTGCTCGTGGGACAGTACACTACGAGCAGTACTTC.

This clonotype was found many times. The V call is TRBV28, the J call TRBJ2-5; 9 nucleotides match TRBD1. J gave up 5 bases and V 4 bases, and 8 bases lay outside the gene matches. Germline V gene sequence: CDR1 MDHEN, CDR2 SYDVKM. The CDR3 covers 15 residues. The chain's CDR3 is CASSWEPTGGETQYF. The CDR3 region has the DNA TGTGCCAGCAGTTGGGAACCGACAGGGGGTGAGACCCAGTACTTC.

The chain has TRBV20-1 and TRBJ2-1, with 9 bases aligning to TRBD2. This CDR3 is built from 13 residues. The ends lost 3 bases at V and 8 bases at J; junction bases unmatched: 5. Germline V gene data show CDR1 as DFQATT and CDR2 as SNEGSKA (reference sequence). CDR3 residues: CSASGGRAHEQFF. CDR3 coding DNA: TGCAGTGCTAGTGGCGGGAGGGCGCATGAGCAGTTCTTC.

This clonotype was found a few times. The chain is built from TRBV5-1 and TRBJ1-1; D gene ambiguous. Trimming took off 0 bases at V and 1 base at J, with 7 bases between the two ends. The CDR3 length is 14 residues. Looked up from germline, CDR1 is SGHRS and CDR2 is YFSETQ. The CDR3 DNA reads TGCGCCAGCAGCTTGGAAGCCTCGAACACTGAAGCTTTCTTT. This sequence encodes CASSLEASNTEAFF.

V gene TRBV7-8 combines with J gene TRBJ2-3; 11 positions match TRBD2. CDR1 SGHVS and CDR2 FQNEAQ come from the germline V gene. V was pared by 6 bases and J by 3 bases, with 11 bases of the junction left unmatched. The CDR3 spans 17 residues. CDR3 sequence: CASSPVASGGSTDTQYF. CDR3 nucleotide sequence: TGTGCCAGCAGTCCGGTGGCTAGCGGGGGGTCGACAGATACGCAGTATTTT.

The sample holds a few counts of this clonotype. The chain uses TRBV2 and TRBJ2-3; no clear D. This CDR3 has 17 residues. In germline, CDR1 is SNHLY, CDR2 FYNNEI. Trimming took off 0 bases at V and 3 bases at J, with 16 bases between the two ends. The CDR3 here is CASSEARLALGTDTQYF. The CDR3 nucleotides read TGTGCCAGCAGTGAAGCGCGACTCGCCCTTGGTACAGATACGCAGTATTTT.

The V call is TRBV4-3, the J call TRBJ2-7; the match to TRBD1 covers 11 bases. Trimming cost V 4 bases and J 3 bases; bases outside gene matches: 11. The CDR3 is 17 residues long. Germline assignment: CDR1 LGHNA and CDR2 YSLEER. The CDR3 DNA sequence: TGCGCCAGCAGCCGTACACTGGGACAGGGGGGCTTCTACGAGCAGTACTTC. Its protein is CASSRTLGQGGFYEQYF.

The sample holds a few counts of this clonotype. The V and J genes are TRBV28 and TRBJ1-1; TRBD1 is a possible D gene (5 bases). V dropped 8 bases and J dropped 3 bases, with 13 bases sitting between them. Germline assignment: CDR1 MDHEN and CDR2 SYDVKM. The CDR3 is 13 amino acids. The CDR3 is CASGRVRDTEAFF. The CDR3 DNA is TGTGCCAGCGGCCGGGTCAGGGACACTGAAGCTTTCTTT.

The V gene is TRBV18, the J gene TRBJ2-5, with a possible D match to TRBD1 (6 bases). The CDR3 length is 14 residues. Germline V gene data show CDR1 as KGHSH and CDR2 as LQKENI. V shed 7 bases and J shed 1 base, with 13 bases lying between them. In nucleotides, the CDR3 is TGTGCCAGCTTGATCGGGACACTCCAAGAGACCCAGTACTTC. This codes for CASLIGTLQETQYF.

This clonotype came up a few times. CDR3 sequence: CASSGEVKGLAGVETQYF. The CDR3 nucleotides read TGTGCCAGCAGCGGAGAAGTAAAGGGACTAGCGGGAGTGGAGACCCAGTACTTC. This chain joins TRBV9 and TRBJ2-5; 14 bases are shared with TRBD2. The V gene's germline CDR1 is SGDLS and CDR2 YYNGEE. This CDR3 has 18 residues. The V gene end was trimmed by 3 bases and the J gene end by 5 bases; junction bases not matched to a gene: 12.

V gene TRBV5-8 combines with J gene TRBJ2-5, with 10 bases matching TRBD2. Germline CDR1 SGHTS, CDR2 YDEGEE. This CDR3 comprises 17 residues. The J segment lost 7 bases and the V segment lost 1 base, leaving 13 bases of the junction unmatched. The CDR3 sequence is CASSLHRASGGPATQYF. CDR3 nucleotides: TGTGCCAGCAGCTTGCACCGGGCTAGCGGGGGCCCCGCGACCCAGTACTTC.